This TCR beta chain was recorded in a study of CD8 T cells in Susac syndrome. RNA, at roughly 0.45 to 1 ug, was reverse transcribed with random hexamers. Across 54 Vbeta and 13 Jbeta, TCR beta CDR3 was amplified with immunoSEQ multiplex PCR. One entry per CDR3 protein, called by TCRdb with MiXCR from the immunoSEQ multiplex PCR reads. Altogether 130,000 or so distinct CDR3 sequences are present, roughly 94% being singletons, with the ten largest covering more than 0.25%. Germline V lookup: CDR1 SNHLY, CDR2 FYNNEI. The CDR3 spans 14 residues. V dropped 4 bases and J dropped 10 bases, with 19 bases sitting between them.

The V call is TRBV2, the J call TRBJ1-1; D is ambiguous. Input material: CD8+ T cells from PBMCs. This receptor was identified in a human donor with Susac syndrome. The CDR3 DNA sequence: TGTGCCAGCAGTGGTAGCGACCGCCAACGTAGAGCTTTCTTT. Its protein product is CASSGSDRQRRAFF.